These T cell receptor beta chains were read from a single sample in a study of T cells after yellow fever vaccination. One entry per CDR3 protein, called by TCRdb with MiXCR from the 5' RACE reads. The sample lists more than 350,000 distinct CDR3 sequences, around 10% occurring once. The sequences come from PBMCs, collected on the day of the first yellow fever vaccination. These receptors were obtained from a man aged 18 to 29 who received the YFV17D yellow fever vaccine. Each CDR3 is given with its conserved first and last residue. A D gene is named only where the DNA matches it firmly. The size of a clone is reported for some rows only, either as once, few or many, or as a class for expanded clones.

D	size	V	J	CDR3	DNA
TRBD1	few	TRBV4-3	TRBJ2-2	CASSDRGSRPLDTGELFF	TGCGCCAGCAGCGACAGGGGTTCCCGCCCTTTGGACACCGGGGAGCTGTTTTTT
TRBD1	few	TRBV18	TRBJ2-7	CASSPGTGTTYEQYF	TGTGCCAGCTCACCAGGGACAGGGACGACCTACGAGCAGTACTTC
-	-	TRBV12-3/TRBV12-4	TRBJ2-6	CASREDRFQGGANVLTF	TGTGCCAGCAGAGAGGACAGATTCCAAGGCGGGGCCAACGTCCTGACTTTC
TRBD2	-	TRBV10-2	TRBJ2-1	CASRTSGGAGNEQFF	TGCGCCAGCAGGACTAGCGGGGGGGCCGGGAATGAGCAGTTCTTC
-	-	TRBV6-2/TRBV6-3	TRBJ2-1	CASSYGRVSYNEQFF	TGTGCCAGCAGTTACGGGCGGGTTAGCTACAATGAGCAGTTCTTC
TRBD2	-	TRBV6-1	TRBJ2-3	CASRTSGGGTQYF	TGTGCCAGCAGGACTAGCGGGGGGGGTACGCAGTATTTT
-	-	TRBV5-6	TRBJ2-5	CASSLAGLLVEETQYF	TGTGCCAGCAGCTTGGCCGGACTTTTAGTGGAAGAGACCCAGTACTTC
-	few	TRBV12-3/TRBV12-4	TRBJ2-1	CASSQRGGPYNEQFF	TGTGCCAGCAGTCAAAGGGGGGGCCCCTACAATGAGCAGTTCTTC
TRBD1	many	TRBV4-3	TRBJ2-4	CASSQLRDSKNIQYF	TGCGCCAGCAGCCAACTCCGGGACAGCAAAAACATTCAGTACTTC
TRBD2	few	TRBV5-1	TRBJ2-1	CASSPNPGGNEQFF	TGCGCCAGCAGCCCGAACCCCGGGGGGAATGAGCAGTTCTTC
-	many	TRBV20-1	TRBJ2-2	CSASIVPRRTGELFF	TGCAGTGCTAGCATCGTACCGAGGAGGACCGGGGAGCTGTTTTTT
-	few	TRBV29-1	TRBJ2-3	CSVVLGSRDTDTQYF	TGCAGCGTTGTCCTGGGTTCAAGGGATACAGATACGCAGTATTTT
TRBD2	few	TRBV7-3	TRBJ2-2	CASSLVVAGASNTGELFF	TGTGCCAGCAGCTTAGTAGTAGCGGGGGCCTCGAACACCGGGGAGCTGTTTTTT
-	many	TRBV12-5	TRBJ2-3	CASGRQGGDTQYF	TGTGCTAGTGGACGACAGGGAGGAGATACGCAGTATTTT
TRBD1	-	TRBV5-1	TRBJ1-4	CASSKGQAATNEKLFF	TGCGCCAGCAGCAAGGGACAGGCCGCAACTAATGAAAAACTGTTTTTT
-	few	TRBV4-1	TRBJ2-4	CASSHTRENIQYF	TGCGCCAGCAGCCATACCAGGGAAAACATTCAGTACTTC
TRBD2	few	TRBV20-1	TRBJ2-1	CSAPRRGGYNEQFF	TGCAGTGCCCCCCGGCGGGGGGGGTACAATGAGCAGTTCTTC
-	-	TRBV6-5	TRBJ2-3	CASSYSEGDTDTQYF	TGTGCCAGCAGTTACTCCGAGGGTGACACAGATACGCAGTATTTT
-	few	TRBV5-4	TRBJ2-1	CASRQGTDNEQFF	TGTGCCAGCAGACAGGGCACAGACAATGAGCAGTTCTTC
-	few	TRBV28	TRBJ1-5	CASSPNRRNQPQHF	TGTGCCAGCAGTCCTAATAGGCGCAATCAGCCCCAGCATTTT